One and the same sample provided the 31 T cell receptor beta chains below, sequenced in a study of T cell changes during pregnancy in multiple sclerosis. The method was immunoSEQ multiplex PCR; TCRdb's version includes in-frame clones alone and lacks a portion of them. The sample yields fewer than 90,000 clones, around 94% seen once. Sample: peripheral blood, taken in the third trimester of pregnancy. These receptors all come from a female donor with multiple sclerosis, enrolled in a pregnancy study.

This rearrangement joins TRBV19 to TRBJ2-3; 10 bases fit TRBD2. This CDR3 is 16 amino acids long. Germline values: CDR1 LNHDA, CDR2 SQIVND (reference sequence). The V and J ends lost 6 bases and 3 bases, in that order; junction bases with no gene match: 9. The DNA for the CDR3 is TGTGCCAGTAGGCCCCGATCGGGACTAGCGACAGATACGCAGTATTTT. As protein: CASRPRSGLATDTQYF.

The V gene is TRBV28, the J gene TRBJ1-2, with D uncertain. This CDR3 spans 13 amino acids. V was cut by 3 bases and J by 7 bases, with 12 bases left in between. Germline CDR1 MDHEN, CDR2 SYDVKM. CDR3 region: CASSLTGGRGYTF. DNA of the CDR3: TGTGCCAGCAGTTTGACGGGAGGTCGTGGCTACACCTTC.

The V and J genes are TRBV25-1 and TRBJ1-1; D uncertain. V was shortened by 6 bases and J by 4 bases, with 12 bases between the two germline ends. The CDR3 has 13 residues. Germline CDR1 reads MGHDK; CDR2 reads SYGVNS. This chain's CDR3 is CASSPSPGTEAFF. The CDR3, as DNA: TGTGCCAGCAGCCCGAGCCCGGGCACTGAAGCTTTCTTT.

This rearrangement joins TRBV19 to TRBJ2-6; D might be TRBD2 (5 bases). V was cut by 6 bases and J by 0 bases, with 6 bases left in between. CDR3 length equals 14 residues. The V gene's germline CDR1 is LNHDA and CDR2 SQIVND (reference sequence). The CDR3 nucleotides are TGTGCCAGTAGGGCGGGCTCTGGGGCCAACGTCCTGACTTTC. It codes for CASRAGSGANVLTF.

CDR3 sequence: CASSLKTDGGTEAFF. The CDR3 region has the DNA TGTGCCAGCTCACTTAAGACAGACGGGGGCACTGAAGCTTTCTTT. The rearrangement links TRBV18 to TRBJ1-1; possibly TRBD1 for D (5 bases). This CDR3 contains 15 residues. Trimming took 4 bases from V and 4 from J, leaving 16 bases between them. Per the germline V gene, CDR1 is KGHSH and CDR2 is LQKENI.

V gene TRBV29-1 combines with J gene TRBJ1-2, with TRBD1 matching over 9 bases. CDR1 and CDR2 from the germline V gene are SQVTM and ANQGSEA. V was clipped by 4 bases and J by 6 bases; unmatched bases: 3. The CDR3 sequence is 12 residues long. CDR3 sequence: CSVVTGGNGYTF. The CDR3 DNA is TGCAGCGTTGTAACAGGGGGCAATGGCTACACCTTC.

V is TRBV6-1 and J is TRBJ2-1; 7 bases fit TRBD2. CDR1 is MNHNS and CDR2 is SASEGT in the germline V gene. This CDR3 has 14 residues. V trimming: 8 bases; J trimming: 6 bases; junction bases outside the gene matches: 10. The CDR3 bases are TGTGCCAGCGTAGCGGGCAGAGGTAGCAATGAGCAGTTCTTC. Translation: CASVAGRGSNEQFF.

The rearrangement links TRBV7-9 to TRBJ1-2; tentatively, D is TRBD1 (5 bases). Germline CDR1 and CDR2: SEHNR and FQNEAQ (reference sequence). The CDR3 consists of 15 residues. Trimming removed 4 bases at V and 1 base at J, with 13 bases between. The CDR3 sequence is CASSSRQRLNYGYTF. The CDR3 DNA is TGTGCCAGCAGCTCCAGACAGAGACTTAACTATGGCTACACCTTC.

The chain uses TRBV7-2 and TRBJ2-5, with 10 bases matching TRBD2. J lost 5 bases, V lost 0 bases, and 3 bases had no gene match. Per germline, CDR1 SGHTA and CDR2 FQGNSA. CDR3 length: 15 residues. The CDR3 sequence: CASSLAGAGGETQYF. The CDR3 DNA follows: TGTGCCAGCAGCTTAGCGGGAGCGGGAGGGGAGACCCAGTACTTC.

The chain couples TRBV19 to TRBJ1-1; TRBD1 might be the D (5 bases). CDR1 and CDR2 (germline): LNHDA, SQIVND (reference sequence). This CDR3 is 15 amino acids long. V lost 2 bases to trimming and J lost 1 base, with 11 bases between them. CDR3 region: CASSIQGTKNTEAFF. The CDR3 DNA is TGTGCCAGTAGTATACAGGGTACCAAGAACACTGAAGCTTTCTTT.

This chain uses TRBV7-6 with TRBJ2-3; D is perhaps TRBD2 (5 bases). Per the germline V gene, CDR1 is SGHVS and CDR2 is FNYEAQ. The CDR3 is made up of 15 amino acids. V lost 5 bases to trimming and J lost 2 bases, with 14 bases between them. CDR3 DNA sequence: TGTGCCAGCAGCCGAAGCGGCGGAGACACAGATACGCAGTATTTT. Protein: CASSRSGGDTDTQYF.

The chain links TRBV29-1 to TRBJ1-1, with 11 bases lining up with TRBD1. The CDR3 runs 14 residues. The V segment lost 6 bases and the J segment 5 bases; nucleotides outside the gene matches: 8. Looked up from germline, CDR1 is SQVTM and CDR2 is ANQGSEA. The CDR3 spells CSVGTGTGGTEAFF. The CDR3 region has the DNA TGCAGCGTGGGCACCGGGACAGGGGGTACTGAAGCTTTCTTT.

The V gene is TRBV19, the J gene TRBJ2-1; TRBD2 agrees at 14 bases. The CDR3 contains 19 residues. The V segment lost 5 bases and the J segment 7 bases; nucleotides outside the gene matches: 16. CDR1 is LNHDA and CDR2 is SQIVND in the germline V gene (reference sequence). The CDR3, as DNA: TGTGCCAGTAGTCAACCGGGACTAGCGGGAGTCCTACTAGGTAATGAGCAGTTCTTC. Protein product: CASSQPGLAGVLLGNEQFF.

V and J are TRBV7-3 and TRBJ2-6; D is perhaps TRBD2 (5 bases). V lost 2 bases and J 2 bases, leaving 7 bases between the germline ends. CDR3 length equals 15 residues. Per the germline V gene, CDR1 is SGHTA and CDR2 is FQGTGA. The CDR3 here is CASSLRGTGANVLTF. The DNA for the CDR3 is TGTGCCAGCAGCTTACGGGGTACTGGGGCCAACGTCCTGACTTTC.

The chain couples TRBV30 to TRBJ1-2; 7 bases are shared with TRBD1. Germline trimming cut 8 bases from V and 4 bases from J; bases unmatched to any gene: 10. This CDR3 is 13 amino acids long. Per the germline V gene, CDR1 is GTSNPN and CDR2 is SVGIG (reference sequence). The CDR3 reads CAGEEDRFYGYTF. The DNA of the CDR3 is TGTGCCGGGGAGGAGGACAGGTTCTATGGCTACACCTTC.

For the CDR3, the DNA is TGTGCCAGCAGCTTGGGCGGGGTAGTAGCCAAAAACATTCAGTACTTC. Amino acids: CASSLGGVVAKNIQYF. J is TRBJ2-4 and V is TRBV7-9; possible D gene TRBD2, 6 bases. The CDR3 loop spans 16 amino acids. Between the trimmed V and J ends, which lost 3 bases and 0 bases, there was a span of 12 bases. The V gene's germline CDR1 is SEHNR and CDR2 FQNEAQ (reference sequence).

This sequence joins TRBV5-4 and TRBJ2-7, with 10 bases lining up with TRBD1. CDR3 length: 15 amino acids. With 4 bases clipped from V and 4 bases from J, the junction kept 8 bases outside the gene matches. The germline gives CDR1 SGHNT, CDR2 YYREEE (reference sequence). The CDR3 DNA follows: TGTGCCAGCAGCCCTGGGACAGGGGCAGCGTACGAGCAGTACTTC. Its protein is CASSPGTGAAYEQYF.

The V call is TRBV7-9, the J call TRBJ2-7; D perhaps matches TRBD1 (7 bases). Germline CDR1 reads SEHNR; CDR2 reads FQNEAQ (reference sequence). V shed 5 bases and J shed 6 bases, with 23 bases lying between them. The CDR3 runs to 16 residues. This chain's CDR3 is CASSIPGGGNRGEQYF. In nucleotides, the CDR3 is TGTGCCAGCAGCATCCCCGGGGGTGGGAACAGGGGCGAGCAGTACTTC.

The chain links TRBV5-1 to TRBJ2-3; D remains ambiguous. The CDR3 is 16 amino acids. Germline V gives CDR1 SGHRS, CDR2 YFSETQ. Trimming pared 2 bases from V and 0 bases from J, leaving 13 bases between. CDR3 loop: CASSFFGGTSTDTQYF. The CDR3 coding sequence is TGCGCCAGCAGCTTTTTCGGCGGAACTAGCACAGATACGCAGTATTTT.

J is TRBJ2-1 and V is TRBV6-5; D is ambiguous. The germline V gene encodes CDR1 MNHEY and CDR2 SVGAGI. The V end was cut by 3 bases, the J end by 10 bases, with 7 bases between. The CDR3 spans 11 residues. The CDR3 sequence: CASSYMSEQFF. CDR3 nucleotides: TGTGCCAGCAGTTATATGAGCGAGCAGTTCTTC.

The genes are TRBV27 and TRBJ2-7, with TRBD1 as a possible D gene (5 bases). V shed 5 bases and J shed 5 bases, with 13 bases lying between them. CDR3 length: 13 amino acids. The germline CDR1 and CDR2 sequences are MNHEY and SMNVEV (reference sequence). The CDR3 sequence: CASSPTDRNEQYF. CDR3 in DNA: TGTGCCAGCAGTCCCACCGACAGAAACGAGCAGTACTTC.

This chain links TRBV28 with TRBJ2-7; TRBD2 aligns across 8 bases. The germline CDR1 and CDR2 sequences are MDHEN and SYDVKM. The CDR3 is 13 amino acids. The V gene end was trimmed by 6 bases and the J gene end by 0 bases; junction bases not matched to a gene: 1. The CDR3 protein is CASRSGSSYEQYF. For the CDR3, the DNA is TGTGCCAGCAGAAGCGGGAGCTCCTACGAGCAGTACTTC.

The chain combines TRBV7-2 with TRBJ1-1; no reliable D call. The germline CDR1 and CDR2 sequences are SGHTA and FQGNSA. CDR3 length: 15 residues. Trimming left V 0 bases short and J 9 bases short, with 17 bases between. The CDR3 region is CASSLASTSGLKAFF. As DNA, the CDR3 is TGTGCCAGCAGCTTAGCTAGTACTAGTGGCCTAAAAGCTTTCTTT. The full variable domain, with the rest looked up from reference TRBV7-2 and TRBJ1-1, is GAGVSQSPSNKVTEKGKDVELRCDPISGHTALYWYRQSLGQGLEFLIYFQGNSAPDKSGLPSDRFSAERTGGSVSTLTIQRTQQEDSAVYLCASSLASTSGLKAFFGQGTRLTVV.

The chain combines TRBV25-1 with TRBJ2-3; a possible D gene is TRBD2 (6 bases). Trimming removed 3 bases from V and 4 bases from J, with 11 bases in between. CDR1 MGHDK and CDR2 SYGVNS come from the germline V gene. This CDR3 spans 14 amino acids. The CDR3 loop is CASSEEASADTQYF. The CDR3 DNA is TGTGCCAGCAGTGAGGAGGCTAGCGCAGATACGCAGTATTTT.

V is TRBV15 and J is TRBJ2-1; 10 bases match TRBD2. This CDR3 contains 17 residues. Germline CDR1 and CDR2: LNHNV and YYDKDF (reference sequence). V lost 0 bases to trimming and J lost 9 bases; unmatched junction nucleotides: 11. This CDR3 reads CATSRELLTSGTGEQFF. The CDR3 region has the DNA TGTGCCACCAGCAGAGAACTCCTCACTAGCGGGACGGGTGAGCAGTTCTTC.

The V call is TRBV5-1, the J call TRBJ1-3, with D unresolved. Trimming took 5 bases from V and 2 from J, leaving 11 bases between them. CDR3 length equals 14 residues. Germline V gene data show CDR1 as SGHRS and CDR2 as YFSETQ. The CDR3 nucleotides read TGCGCCAGCAGAGAGGGAGGCCCTGGAAACACCATATATTTT. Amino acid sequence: CASREGGPGNTIYF.

The CDR3 DNA reads TGTGCCAGCAGCCAAGCGGCTTCACAGACAGATACGCAGTATTTT. Protein sequence: CASSQAASQTDTQYF. V is TRBV14 and J is TRBJ2-3; D gene unclear. CDR3 size: 15 residues. In germline, CDR1 is SGHDN, CDR2 FVKESK. Trimming took 1 base from V and 3 from J, leaving 11 bases between them.

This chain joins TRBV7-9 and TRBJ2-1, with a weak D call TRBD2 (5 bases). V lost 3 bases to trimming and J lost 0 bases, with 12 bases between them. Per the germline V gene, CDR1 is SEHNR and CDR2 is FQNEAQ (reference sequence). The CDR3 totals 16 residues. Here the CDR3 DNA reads TGTGCCAGCAGCTTTTATGAGGGAGCCTCCTACAATGAGCAGTTCTTC. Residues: CASSFYEGASYNEQFF.

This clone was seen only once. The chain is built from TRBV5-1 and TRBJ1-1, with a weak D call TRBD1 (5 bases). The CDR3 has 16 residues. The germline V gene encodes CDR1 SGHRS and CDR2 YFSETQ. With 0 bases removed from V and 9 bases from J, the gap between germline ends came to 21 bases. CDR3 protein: CASSLGQGRRLTKAFF. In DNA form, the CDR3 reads TGCGCCAGCAGCTTGGGCCAGGGCAGACGATTAACTAAAGCTTTCTTT.

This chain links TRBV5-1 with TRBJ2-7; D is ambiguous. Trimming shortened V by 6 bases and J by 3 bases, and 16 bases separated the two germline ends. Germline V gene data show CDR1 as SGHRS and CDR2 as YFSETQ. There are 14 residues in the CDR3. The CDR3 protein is CASTLTLSDYEQYF. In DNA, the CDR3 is TGCGCCAGCACCCTGACATTGTCGGACTACGAGCAGTACTTC.

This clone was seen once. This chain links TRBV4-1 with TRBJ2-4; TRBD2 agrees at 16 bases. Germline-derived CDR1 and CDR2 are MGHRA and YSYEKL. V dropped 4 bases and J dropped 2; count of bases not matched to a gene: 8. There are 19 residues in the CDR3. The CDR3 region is CASSLGLAGGFVSKNIQYF. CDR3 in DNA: TGCGCCAGCAGCCTGGGACTAGCGGGAGGGTTTGTTTCCAAAAACATTCAGTACTTC.